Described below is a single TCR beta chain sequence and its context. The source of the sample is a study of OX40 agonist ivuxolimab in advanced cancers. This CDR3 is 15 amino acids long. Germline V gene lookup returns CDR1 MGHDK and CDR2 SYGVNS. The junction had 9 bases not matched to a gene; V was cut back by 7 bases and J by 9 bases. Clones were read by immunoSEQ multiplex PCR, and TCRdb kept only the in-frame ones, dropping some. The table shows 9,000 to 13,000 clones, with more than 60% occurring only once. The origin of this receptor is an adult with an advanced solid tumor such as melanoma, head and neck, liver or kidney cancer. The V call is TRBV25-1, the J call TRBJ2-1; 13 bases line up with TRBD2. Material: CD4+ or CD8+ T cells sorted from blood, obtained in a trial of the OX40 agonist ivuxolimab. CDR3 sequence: CASISGLAGRGEQFF. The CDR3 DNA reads TGTGCCAGCATCTCGGGACTAGCGGGAAGGGGTGAGCAGTTCTTC.